This passage covers 10 T cell receptor beta chains from one sample sequenced in a study of cytomegalovirus exposure and HLA in healthy donors. PCR primers comprised 60 Vbeta and 13 Jbeta primers. TCRdb keeps only in-frame clones here, not all; method: immunoSEQ multiplex PCR. The sample gives around 70,000 clones, approximately 75% of which show up once; about 6.5% is in the top ten. Source material: PBMCs. These receptors all stem from a human donor in good health.

The chain links TRBV19 to TRBJ1-6; 7 nucleotides align to TRBD1. CDR3 length: 16 amino acids. Germline CDR1 reads LNHDA; CDR2 reads SQIVND (reference sequence). The V and J ends lost 4 bases and 7 bases, in that order; junction bases with no gene match: 10. In DNA, the CDR3 is TGTGCCAGTAGTAAGGGGACAGCAGCAAAGAATTCACCCCTCCACTTT. Its translation is CASSKGTAAKNSPLHF.

The chain employs TRBV4-1 and TRBJ2-2, with 8 bases matching TRBD1. The V and J ends lost 0 bases and 2 bases, in that order; junction bases with no gene match: 2. This CDR3 has 16 amino acids. Germline CDR1 MGHRA, CDR2 YSYEKL. CDR3 nucleotides: TGCGCCAGCAGCCAAGACGGGACAGGTAACACCGGGGAGCTGTTTTTT. Translating gives CASSQDGTGNTGELFF.

This clone was recorded once. The chain uses TRBV5-8 and TRBJ2-1; 12 bases map to TRBD2. Per the germline V gene, CDR1 is SGHTS and CDR2 is YDEGEE. V shed 3 bases and J 0 bases; nucleotides not matched to a gene: 7. The CDR3 has 18 residues. The CDR3 DNA reads TGTGCCAGCAGCTCCCAAGGGACTAGCGGGTACTCCTACAATGAGCAGTTCTTC. It codes for CASSSQGTSGYSYNEQFF.

The chain recombines TRBV7-9 with TRBJ1-5; D is perhaps TRBD1 (5 bases). Per germline, CDR1 SEHNR and CDR2 FQNEAQ (reference sequence). The ends were cut back, 3 bases at V and 2 bases at J, with 14 bases in the middle. The CDR3 is 16 residues long. The CDR3 DNA sequence: TGTGCCAGCAGCTTCCAGGGCGGGAGTGGCAATCAGCCCCAGCATTTT. It specifies CASSFQGGSGNQPQHF.

This clone was counted once. The genes are TRBV27 and TRBJ1-4; a possible D gene is TRBD1 (5 bases). CDR1 is MNHEY and CDR2 is SMNVEV in the germline V gene (reference sequence). V lost 2 bases and J 7 bases, leaving 26 bases between the germline ends. CDR3 length: 19 amino acids. CDR3 nucleotide sequence: TGTGCCAGCAGTTTAGCGGCGAGCGGAGGGGCAGGGAGGAGTGAAAAACTGTTTTTT. It specifies CASSLAASGGAGRSEKLFF. The full variable domain, its missing parts supplied by reference TRBV27 and TRBJ1-4, is EAQVTQNPRYLITVTGKKLTVTCSQNMNHEYMSWYRQDPGLGLRQIYYSMNVEVTDKGDVPEGYKVSRKEKRNFPLILESPSPNQTSLYFCASSLAASGGAGRSEKLFFGSGTQLSVL.

This clone has a handful of counts. The genes are TRBV9 and TRBJ2-2; 14 bases agree with TRBD2. Germline trimming cut 8 bases from V and 2 bases from J; bases unmatched to any gene: 11. Germline V CDR1 and CDR2: SGDLS, YYNGEE. CDR3 length: 18 amino acids. The CDR3: CASSRGLAGASNTGELFF. The CDR3 bases are TGTGCCAGTAGCCGGGGACTAGCGGGGGCCTCAAACACCGGGGAGCTGTTTTTT.

This chain connects TRBV7-8 to TRBJ2-4; 7 bases line up with TRBD2. CDR3 size: 18 residues. V was clipped by 2 bases and J by 1 base; unmatched bases: 11. Per germline, CDR1 SGHVS and CDR2 FQNEAQ. CDR3 sequence reads: CASSLFTSETSAKNIQYF. The DNA of the CDR3 is TGTGCCAGCAGCTTATTCACTAGCGAGACTAGTGCCAAAAACATTCAGTACTTC.

V is TRBV10-2 and J is TRBJ2-5; TRBD2 matches at 10 bases. The CDR3 is 16 amino acids. The germline V gene encodes CDR1 WSHSY and CDR2 SAAADI. The V and J ends lost 3 bases and 2 bases, in that order; junction bases with no gene match: 6. As DNA, the CDR3 is TGCGCCAGCAGTGACAGGGCTAGCGGGGGACAAGAGACCCAGTACTTC. Translation: CASSDRASGGQETQYF.

The V and J genes are TRBV5-6 and TRBJ2-7; tentative D call: TRBD2 (6 bases). V lost 1 base to trimming and J lost 7 bases, with 21 bases between them. Per germline, CDR1 SGHDT and CDR2 YYEEEE. This CDR3 comprises 16 residues. The CDR3 protein is CASSLFGGGGNSEQYF. The CDR3 coding sequence is TGTGCCAGCAGCTTGTTCGGGGGTGGCGGGAATAGTGAGCAGTACTTC.

This clone has a handful of counts. The genes are TRBV19 and TRBJ1-1; D remains unclear. Deletions cut 1 base from V and 4 bases from J, with 10 bases between. This CDR3 comprises 14 residues. Germline V gives CDR1 LNHDA, CDR2 SQIVND (reference sequence). The CDR3 loop is CASSIVSGITEAFF. The CDR3 DNA reads TGTGCCAGTAGTATAGTAAGCGGGATCACTGAAGCTTTCTTT.